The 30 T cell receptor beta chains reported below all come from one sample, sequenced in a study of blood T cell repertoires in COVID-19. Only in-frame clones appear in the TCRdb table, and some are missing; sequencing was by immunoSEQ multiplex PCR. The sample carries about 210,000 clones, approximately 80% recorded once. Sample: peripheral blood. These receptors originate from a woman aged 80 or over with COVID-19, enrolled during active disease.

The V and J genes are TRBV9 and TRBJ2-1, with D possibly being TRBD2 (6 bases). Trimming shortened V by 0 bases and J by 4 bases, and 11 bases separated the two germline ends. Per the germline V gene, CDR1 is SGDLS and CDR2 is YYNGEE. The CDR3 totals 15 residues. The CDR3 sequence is CASSVVEGLYNEQFF. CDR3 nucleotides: TGTGCCAGCAGCGTAGTGGAGGGGTTATACAATGAGCAGTTCTTC.

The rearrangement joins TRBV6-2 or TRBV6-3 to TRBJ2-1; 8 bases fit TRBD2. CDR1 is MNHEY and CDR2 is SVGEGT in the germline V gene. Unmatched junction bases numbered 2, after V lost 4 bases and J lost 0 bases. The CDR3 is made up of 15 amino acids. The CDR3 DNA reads TGTGCCAGCAGTTTAGCGGGGAGCTCCTACAATGAGCAGTTCTTC. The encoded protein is CASSLAGSSYNEQFF.

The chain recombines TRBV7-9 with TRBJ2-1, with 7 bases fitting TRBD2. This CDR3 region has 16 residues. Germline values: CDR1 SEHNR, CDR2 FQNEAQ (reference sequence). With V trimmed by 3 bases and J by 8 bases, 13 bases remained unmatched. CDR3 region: CASSFSISGLADEQFF. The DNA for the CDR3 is TGTGCCAGCAGCTTTAGCATTAGCGGGTTGGCCGATGAGCAGTTCTTC.

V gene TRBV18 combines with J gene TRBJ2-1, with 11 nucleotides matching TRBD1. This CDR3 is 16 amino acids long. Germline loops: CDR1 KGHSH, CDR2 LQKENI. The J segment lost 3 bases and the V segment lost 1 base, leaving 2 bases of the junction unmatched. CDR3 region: CASSPRGTGGYNEQFF. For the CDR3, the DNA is TGTGCCAGCTCACCACGGGGGACAGGGGGCTACAATGAGCAGTTCTTC.

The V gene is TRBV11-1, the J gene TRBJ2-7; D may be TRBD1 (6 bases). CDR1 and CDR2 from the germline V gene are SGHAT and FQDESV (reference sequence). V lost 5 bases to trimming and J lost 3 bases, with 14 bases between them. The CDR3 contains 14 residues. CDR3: CASSPRTGNYEQYF. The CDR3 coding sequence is TGTGCCAGCAGCCCCCGTACAGGGAACTACGAGCAGTACTTC.

The CDR3 sequence is CASKLRGEITGELFF. Here the CDR3 DNA reads TGTGCCAGCAAGCTCAGGGGGGAAATCACCGGGGAGCTGTTTTTT. V usage is TRBV6-5 and J usage is TRBJ2-2; D is perhaps TRBD1 (7 bases). This CDR3 has 15 amino acids. In germline, CDR1 is MNHEY, CDR2 SVGAGI. Trimming left V 7 bases short and J 4 bases short, with 16 bases between.

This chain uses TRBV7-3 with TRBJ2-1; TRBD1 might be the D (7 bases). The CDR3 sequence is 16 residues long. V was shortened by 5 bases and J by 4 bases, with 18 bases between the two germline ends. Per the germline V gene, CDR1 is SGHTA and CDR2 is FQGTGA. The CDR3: CASSPGGAGRYNEQFF. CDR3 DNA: TGTGCCAGCAGCCCAGGGGGTGCGGGGCGATACAATGAGCAGTTCTTC.

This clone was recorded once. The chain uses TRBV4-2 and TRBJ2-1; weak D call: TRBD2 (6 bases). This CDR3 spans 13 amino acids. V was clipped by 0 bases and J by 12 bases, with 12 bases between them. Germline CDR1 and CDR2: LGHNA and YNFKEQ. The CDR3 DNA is TGTGCCAGCAGCCAAGAAGATCGCGGGGCGCAGTTCTTC. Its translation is CASSQEDRGAQFF.

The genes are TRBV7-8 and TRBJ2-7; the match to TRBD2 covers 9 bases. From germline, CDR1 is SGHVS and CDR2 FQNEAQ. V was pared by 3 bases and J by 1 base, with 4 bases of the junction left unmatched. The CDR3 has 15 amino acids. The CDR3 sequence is CASSFSAGGSYEQYF. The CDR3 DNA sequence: TGTGCCAGCAGCTTCTCAGCGGGGGGTTCCTACGAGCAGTACTTC.

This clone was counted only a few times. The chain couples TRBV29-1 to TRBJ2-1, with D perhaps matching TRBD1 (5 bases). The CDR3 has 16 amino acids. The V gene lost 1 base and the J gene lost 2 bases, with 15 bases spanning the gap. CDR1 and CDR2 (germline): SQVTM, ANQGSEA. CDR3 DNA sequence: TGCAGCGTTGAAGGGATCCCCGACAGAACCTACAATGAGCAGTTCTTC. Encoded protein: CSVEGIPDRTYNEQFF.

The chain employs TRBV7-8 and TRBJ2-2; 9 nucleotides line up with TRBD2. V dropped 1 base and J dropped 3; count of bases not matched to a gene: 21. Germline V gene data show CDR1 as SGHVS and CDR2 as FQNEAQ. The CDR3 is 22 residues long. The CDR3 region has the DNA TGTGCCAGCAGCTTAGGGTACCTGAACCTAGCGGGACTTCTCGGGGACACCGGGGAGCTGTTTTTT. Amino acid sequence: CASSLGYLNLAGLLGDTGELFF.

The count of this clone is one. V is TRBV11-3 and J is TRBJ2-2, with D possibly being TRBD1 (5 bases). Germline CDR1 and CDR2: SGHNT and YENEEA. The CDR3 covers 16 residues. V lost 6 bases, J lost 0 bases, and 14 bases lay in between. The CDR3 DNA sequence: TGTGCCAGCAGTTCAGGGTATTCCTCGAACACCGGGGAGCTGTTTTTT. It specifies CASSSGYSSNTGELFF. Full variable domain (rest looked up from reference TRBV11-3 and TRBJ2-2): EAGVVQSPRYKIIEKKQPVAFWCNPISGHNTLYWYLQNLGQGPELLIRYENEEAVDDSQLPKDRFSAERLKGVDSTLKIQPAELGDSAVYLCASSSGYSSNTGELFFGEGSRLTVL.

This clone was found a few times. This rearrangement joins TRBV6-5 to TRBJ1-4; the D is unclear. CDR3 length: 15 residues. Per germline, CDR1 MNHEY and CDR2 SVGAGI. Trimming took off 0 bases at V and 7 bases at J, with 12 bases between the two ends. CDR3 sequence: CASSYSQTPGEKLFF. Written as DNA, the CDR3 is TGTGCCAGCAGTTACTCGCAAACGCCCGGTGAAAAACTGTTTTTT.

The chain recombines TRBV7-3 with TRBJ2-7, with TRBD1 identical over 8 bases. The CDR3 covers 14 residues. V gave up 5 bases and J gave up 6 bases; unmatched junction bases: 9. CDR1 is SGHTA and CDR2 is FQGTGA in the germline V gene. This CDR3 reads CASSPRGLGSEQYF. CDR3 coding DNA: TGTGCCAGCAGCCCCAGGGGGCTCGGTAGCGAGCAGTACTTC.

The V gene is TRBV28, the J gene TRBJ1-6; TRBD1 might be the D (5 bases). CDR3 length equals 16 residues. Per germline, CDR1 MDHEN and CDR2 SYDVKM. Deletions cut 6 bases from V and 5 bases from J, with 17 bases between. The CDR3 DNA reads TGTGCCAGCAGGCTACAAGGGGAAAGACATAATTCACCCCTCCACTTT. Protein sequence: CASRLQGERHNSPLHF. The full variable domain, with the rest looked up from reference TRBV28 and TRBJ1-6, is DVKVTQSSRYLVKRTGEKVFLECVQDMDHENMFWYRQDPGLGLRLIYFSYDVKMKEKGDIPEGYSVSREKKERFSLILESASTNQTSMYLCASRLQGERHNSPLHFGNGTRLTVT.

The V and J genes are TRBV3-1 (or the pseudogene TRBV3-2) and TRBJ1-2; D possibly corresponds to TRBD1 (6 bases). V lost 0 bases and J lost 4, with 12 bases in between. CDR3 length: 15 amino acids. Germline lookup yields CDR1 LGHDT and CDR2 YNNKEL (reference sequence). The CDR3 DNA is TGTGCCAGCAGCCAAGATCTGGTCAGGGGCTATGGCTACACCTTC. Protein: CASSQDLVRGYGYTF.

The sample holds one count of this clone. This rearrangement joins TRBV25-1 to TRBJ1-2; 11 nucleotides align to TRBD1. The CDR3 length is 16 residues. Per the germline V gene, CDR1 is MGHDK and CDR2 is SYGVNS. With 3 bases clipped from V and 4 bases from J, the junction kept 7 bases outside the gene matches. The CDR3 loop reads CASSDPRTGGTYGYTF. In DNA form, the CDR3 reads TGTGCCAGCAGTGATCCCCGGACAGGGGGCACCTATGGCTACACCTTC.

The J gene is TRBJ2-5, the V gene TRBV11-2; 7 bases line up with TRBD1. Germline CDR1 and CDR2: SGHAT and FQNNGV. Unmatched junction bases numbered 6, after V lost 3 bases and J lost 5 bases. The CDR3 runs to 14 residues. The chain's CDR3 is CASSFGTARETQYF. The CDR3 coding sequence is TGTGCCAGCAGCTTCGGGACAGCCCGGGAGACCCAGTACTTC.

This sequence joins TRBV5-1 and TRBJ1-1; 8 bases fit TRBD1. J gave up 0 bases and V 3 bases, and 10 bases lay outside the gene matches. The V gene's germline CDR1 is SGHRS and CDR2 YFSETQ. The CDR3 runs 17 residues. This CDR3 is CASSYSGGSLMNTEAFF. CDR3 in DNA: TGCGCCAGCAGCTATTCAGGGGGCTCTCTTATGAACACTGAAGCTTTCTTT.

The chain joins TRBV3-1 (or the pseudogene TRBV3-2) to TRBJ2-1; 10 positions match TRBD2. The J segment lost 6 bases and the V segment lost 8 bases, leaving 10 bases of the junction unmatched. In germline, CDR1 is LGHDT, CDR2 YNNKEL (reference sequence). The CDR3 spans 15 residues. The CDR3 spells CASGLAGGSSNEQFF. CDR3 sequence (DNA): TGTGCCAGCGGCTTAGCGGGAGGCAGTTCCAATGAGCAGTTCTTC.

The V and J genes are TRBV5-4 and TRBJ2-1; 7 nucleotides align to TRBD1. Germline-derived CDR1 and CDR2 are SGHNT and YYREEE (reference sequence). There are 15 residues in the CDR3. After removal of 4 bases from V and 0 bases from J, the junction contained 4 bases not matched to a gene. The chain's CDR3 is CASSTTGSSYNEQFF. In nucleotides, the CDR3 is TGTGCCAGCAGCACGACAGGGAGCTCCTACAATGAGCAGTTCTTC.

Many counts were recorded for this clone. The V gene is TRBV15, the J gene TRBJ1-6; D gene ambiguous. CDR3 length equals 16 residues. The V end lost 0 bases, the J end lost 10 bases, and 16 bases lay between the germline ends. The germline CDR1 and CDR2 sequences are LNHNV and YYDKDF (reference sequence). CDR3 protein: CATSRDSGRPQSPLHF. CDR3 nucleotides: TGTGCCACCAGCAGAGATTCTGGCCGCCCCCAGTCACCCCTCCACTTT.

CDR3 bases: TGCGCCAGCAGCTTGGAGCAGGGAACGAGAGAAAAACTGTTTTTT. The encoded protein is CASSLEQGTREKLFF. The chain has TRBV5-1 and TRBJ1-4, with D maybe TRBD1 (5 bases). Germline V gene sequence: CDR1 SGHRS, CDR2 YFSETQ. V was cut by 0 bases and J by 8 bases, with 14 bases left in between. This CDR3 region has 15 residues.

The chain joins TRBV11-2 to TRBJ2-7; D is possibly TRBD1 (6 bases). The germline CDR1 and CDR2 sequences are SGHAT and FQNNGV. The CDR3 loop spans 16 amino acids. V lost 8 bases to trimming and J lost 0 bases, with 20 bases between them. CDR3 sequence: CASAGLGTSSSYEQYF. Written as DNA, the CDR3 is TGTGCCAGCGCAGGTTTAGGGACAAGCAGCTCCTACGAGCAGTACTTC.

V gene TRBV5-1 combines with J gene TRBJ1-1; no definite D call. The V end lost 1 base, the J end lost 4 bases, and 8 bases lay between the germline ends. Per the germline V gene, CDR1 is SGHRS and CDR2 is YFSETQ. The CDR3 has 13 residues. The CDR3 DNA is TGCGCCAGCAGCTTGTGGGCGAGCACTGAAGCTTTCTTT. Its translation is CASSLWASTEAFF.

The chain's CDR3 is CASSPSMGGGSSPLHF. As DNA, the CDR3 is TGTGCCAGCTCACCGAGTATGGGGGGAGGGAGCTCACCCCTCCACTTT. The rearrangement links TRBV18 to TRBJ1-6, with D possibly TRBD1 on 5 matching bases. Germline loops: CDR1 KGHSH, CDR2 LQKENI. The CDR3 is 16 amino acids. V lost 3 bases and J 10 bases, leaving 19 bases between the germline ends.

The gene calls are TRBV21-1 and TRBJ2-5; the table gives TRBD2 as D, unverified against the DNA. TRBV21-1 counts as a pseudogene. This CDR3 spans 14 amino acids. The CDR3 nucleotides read TGTGCCAGCACCGAAAGGTCCGGGGGGGAGACCCAGTACTTC. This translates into CASTERSGGETQYF.

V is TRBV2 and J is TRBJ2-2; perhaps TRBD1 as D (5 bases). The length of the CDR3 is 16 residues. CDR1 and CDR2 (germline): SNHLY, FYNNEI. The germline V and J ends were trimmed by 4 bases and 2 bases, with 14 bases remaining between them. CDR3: CASSAQGAANTGELFF. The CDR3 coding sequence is TGTGCCAGCAGTGCCCAGGGTGCGGCCAACACCGGGGAGCTGTTTTTT.

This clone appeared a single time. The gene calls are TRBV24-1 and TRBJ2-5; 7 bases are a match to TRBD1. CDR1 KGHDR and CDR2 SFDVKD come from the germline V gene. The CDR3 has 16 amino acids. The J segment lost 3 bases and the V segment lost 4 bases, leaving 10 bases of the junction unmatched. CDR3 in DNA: TGTGCCACCAGTGACCCCCTAAGACAGGGTGAAGAGACCCAGTACTTC. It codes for CATSDPLRQGEETQYF.

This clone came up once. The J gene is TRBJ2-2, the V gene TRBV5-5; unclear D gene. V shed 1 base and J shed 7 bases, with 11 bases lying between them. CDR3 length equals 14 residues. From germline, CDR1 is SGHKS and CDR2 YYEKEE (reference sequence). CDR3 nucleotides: TGTGCCAGCAGCTTGTTGGAGTGGAACGGGGAGCTGTTTTTT. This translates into CASSLLEWNGELFF. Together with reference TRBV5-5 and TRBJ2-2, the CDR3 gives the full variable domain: DAGVTQSPTHLIKTRGQQVTLRCSPISGHKSVSWYQQVLGQGPQFIFQYYEKEERGRGNFPDRFSARQFPNYSSELNVNALLLGDSALYLCASSLLEWNGELFFGEGSRLTVL.